The clone carrying this TCR beta chain was detected ten times or more. Multiplex PCR, run in two rounds, amplified TCR beta CDR3 from genomic DNA. During first-round PCR, primers specific to each TRBV and TRBJ gene were used. TCRdb reanalysed the multiplex PCR reads using MiXCR and keeps one entry per CDR3 protein. The sample carries about 51,000 distinct CDR3 sequences, 30% to 35% recorded once. The data were taken from a study of prognosis after radiotherapy for stage I lung cancer. Study-level information: The authors enrolled stage I non-small cell lung cancer patients between April 2018 and 2019.

There are 15 residues in the CDR3. Germline V lookup: CDR1 LGHDT, CDR2 YNNKEL (reference sequence). Trimming removed 6 bases from V and 5 bases from J, with 17 bases in between. Here the sequenced sample was PBMCs, taken before or after stereotactic body radiation therapy (not recorded which). This chain joins TRBV3-1 and TRBJ2-1; the D is unclear. This receptor was taken from a donor over 45 with non-small cell lung cancer. The CDR3 nucleotides are TGTGCCAGCAGTTGGACCGAAAAATCCCACAATGAGCAGTTCTTC. Translated, it gives CASSWTEKSHNEQFF.